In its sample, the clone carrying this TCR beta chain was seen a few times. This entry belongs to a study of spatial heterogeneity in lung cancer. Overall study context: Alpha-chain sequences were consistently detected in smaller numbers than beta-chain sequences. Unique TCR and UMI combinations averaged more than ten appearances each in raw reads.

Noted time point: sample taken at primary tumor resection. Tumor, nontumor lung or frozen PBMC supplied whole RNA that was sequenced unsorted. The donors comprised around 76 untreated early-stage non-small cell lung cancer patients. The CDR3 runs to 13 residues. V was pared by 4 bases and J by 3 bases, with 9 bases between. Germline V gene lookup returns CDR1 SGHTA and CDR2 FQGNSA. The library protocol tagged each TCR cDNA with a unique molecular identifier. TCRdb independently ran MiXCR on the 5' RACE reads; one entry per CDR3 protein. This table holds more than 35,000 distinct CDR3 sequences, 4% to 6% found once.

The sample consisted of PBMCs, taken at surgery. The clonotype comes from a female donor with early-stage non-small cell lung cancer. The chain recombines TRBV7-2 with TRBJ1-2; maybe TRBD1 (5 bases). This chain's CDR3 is CASSSGLYYGYTF. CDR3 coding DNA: TGTGCCAGCAGCTCGGGACTTTACTATGGCTACACCTTC.